Following are 14 T cell receptor beta chains from one sample sequenced in a study of a mutant IDH1 vaccine in newly diagnosed glioma. Time point specified: baseline, week 1 (first vaccination visit). Specified treatment: pre-vaccination baseline after standard-of-care therapy. Profiled with immunoSEQ multiplex PCR; TCRdb holds only in-frame clones, not every one. The sample holds around 92,000 clones, approximately 83% seen once. The starting material was PBMCs, obtained from a glioma patient treated with radiotherapy, temozolomide or both. Receptors were obtained from a woman aged 45 to 65 with glioma.

The chain uses TRBV29-1 and TRBJ1-2; TRBD1 agrees at 11 bases. This CDR3 is 11 amino acids long. CDR1 SQVTM and CDR2 ANQGSEA come from the germline V gene. The CDR3 nucleotides read TGCAGGGCCGGGACAGGGGGGGGCTACACCTTC. This translates into CRAGTGGGYTF. The variable domain in full, with the rest retrieved from reference TRBV29-1 and TRBJ1-2, is SAVISQKPSRDICQRGTSLTIQCQVDSQVTMMFWYRQQPGQSLTLIATANQGSEATYESGFVIDKFPISRPNLTFSTLTVSNMSPEDSSIYLCRAGTGGGYTFGSGTRLTVV.

The chain is built from TRBV7-9 and TRBJ1-4; D possibly corresponds to TRBD1 (5 bases). Germline assignment: CDR1 SEHNR and CDR2 FQNEAQ (reference sequence). V dropped 2 bases and J dropped 8 bases, with 12 bases sitting between them. The CDR3 runs 14 residues. DNA of the CDR3: TGTGCCAGCAGCTTACGGCAGGGCGGCGAAAAACTGTTTTTT. Translated, it gives CASSLRQGGEKLFF.

This chain joins TRBV9 and TRBJ1-1, with D possibly matching TRBD1 (6 bases). Trimming removed 0 bases at V and 4 bases at J, with 13 bases between. Germline CDR1 is SGDLS and CDR2 is YYNGEE. This CDR3 is built from 15 residues. DNA of the CDR3: TGTGCCAGCAGCGTAGGAAACAGGGTTGGCACTGAAGCTTTCTTT. Protein: CASSVGNRVGTEAFF.

This sequence joins TRBV11-1 and TRBJ2-7; 9 bases match TRBD1. V gave up 2 bases and J gave up 1 base; unmatched junction bases: 6. Germline V gene data show CDR1 as SGHAT and CDR2 as FQDESV (reference sequence). This CDR3 region has 16 residues. The CDR3 spells CASSLKGQGRSYEQYF. For the CDR3, the DNA is TGTGCCAGCAGCTTAAAAGGACAGGGGAGGTCCTACGAGCAGTACTTC. Together with reference TRBV11-1 and TRBJ2-7, the CDR3 gives the full variable domain: EAEVAQSPRYKITEKSQAVAFWCDPISGHATLYWYRQILGQGPELLVQFQDESVVDDSQLPKDRFSAERLKGVDSTLKIQPAELGDSAMYLCASSLKGQGRSYEQYFGPGTRLTVT.

This chain joins TRBV2 and TRBJ1-5; D might be TRBD1 (6 bases). Trimming shortened V by 10 bases and J by 3 bases, and 13 bases separated the two germline ends. The CDR3 sequence is 13 residues long. CDR1 is SNHLY and CDR2 is FYNNEI in the germline V gene. The CDR3 is CATSQGFNQPQHF. CDR3 coding DNA: TGTGCCACTTCCCAGGGGTTCAATCAGCCCCAGCATTTT.

This rearrangement joins TRBV7-6 to TRBJ1-6; 9 nucleotides agree with TRBD1. V was clipped by 5 bases and J by 10 bases; unmatched bases: 6. The CDR3 runs to 14 residues. Germline loops: CDR1 SGHVS, CDR2 FNYEAQ. CDR3 protein: CASSPWDRDSPLHF. DNA for the CDR3: TGTGCCAGCAGCCCTTGGGACAGGGACTCACCCCTCCACTTT.

Written as DNA, the CDR3 is TGTGCCAGCAGCCCCGGGGACAGAGGCTATGGCTACACCTTC. Translated, it gives CASSPGDRGYGYTF. V usage is TRBV5-4 and J usage is TRBJ1-2, with 7 bases that match TRBD1. Germline trimming cut 4 bases from V and 4 bases from J; bases unmatched to any gene: 7. The CDR3 consists of 14 residues. Per the germline V gene, CDR1 is SGHNT and CDR2 is YYREEE (reference sequence).

The chain recombines TRBV27 with TRBJ1-2, with TRBD1 identical over 7 bases. The CDR3 runs 15 residues. Germline V gene lookup returns CDR1 MNHEY and CDR2 SMNVEV (reference sequence). V shed 4 bases and J 4 bases; nucleotides not matched to a gene: 9. The CDR3 spells CASSYRLNRGYGYTF. In nucleotides, the CDR3 is TGTGCCAGCAGTTATCGGCTGAACAGGGGCTATGGCTACACCTTC.

This chain uses TRBV11-2 with TRBJ2-4; 8 bases agree with TRBD2. Germline loops: CDR1 SGHAT, CDR2 FQNNGV. This CDR3 region has 16 residues. With V trimmed by 5 bases and J by 0 bases, 6 bases remained unmatched. The CDR3 region has the DNA TGTGCCAGCAGCCCGTCGGGAGGGAAAGCCAAAAACATTCAGTACTTC. Residues: CASSPSGGKAKNIQYF. Complete variable domain (other parts from reference TRBV11-2 and TRBJ2-4): EAGVAQSPRYKIIEKRQSVAFWCNPISGHATLYWYQQILGQGPKLLIQFQNNGVVDDSQLPKDRFSAERLKGVDSTLKIQPAKLEDSAVYLCASSPSGGKAKNIQYFGAGTRLSVL.

This clone was observed a handful of times. V usage is TRBV6-1 and J usage is TRBJ1-5, with no clear D. Germline-derived CDR1 and CDR2 are MNHNS and SASEGT. The V gene lost 4 bases and the J gene lost 2 bases, with 9 bases spanning the gap. CDR3 length: 14 amino acids. As DNA, the CDR3 is TGTGCCAGCAGTGGAATCTTTGGCAATCAGCCCCAGCATTTT. It yields the protein CASSGIFGNQPQHF.

The chain uses TRBV29-1 and TRBJ1-1, with 7 nucleotides matching TRBD1. V lost 7 bases to trimming and J lost 5 bases; unmatched junction nucleotides: 16. This CDR3 contains 15 residues. CDR1 is SQVTM, CDR2 ANQGSEA, per germline. CDR3 residues: CSAGDIQGEWTEAFF. CDR3 bases: TGCAGCGCCGGGGATATTCAGGGGGAGTGGACTGAAGCTTTCTTT.

This clone has more than one count but fewer than ten. J is TRBJ1-6 and V is TRBV4-1, with TRBD1 matching 8 bases. Trimming removed 5 bases from V and 9 bases from J; junction bases left unmatched: 9. The CDR3 has 15 amino acids. The germline gives CDR1 MGHRA, CDR2 YSYEKL. In DNA form, the CDR3 reads TGCGCCAGCAGCGAAAGTCAGGGGGCCCTTTCACCCCTCCACTTT. This sequence encodes CASSESQGALSPLHF.

The rearrangement links TRBV10-3 to TRBJ1-4, with 9 bases fitting TRBD1. Germline CDR1 reads ENHRY; CDR2 reads SYGVKD. Trimming cost V 10 bases and J 7 bases; bases outside gene matches: 7. The CDR3 has 13 residues. CDR3 nucleotide sequence: TGTGCCAGCGGGACAGGGAGAGGTGAAAAACTGTTTTTT. This translates into CASGTGRGEKLFF.

V gene TRBV18 combines with J gene TRBJ2-7, with 10 bases matching TRBD2. CDR1 is KGHSH, CDR2 LQKENI, per germline. With V trimmed by 3 bases and J by 4 bases, 9 bases remained unmatched. The CDR3 sequence is 16 residues long. The CDR3 nucleotides read TGTGCCAGCTCACCGGAACCGGGACTAGCGAGGTACGAGCAGTACTTC. It encodes CASSPEPGLARYEQYF.